These T cell receptor beta chains were read from a single sample in a study of blood T cells in healthy people across ages. Using its own MiXCR run on the 5' RACE reads, TCRdb lists one record per CDR3 protein. The sample records almost 800,000 distinct CDR3 sequences, about 62% being singletons. Sequenced: blood. These receptors all come from a man younger than 45 in good health. CDR3s include the opening cysteine and the closing phenylalanine or tryptophan. The order of the fields is CDR3 protein, CDR3 DNA, J gene, V gene, D gene, clone size. A D gene is named only where the DNA matches it firmly. The size entry is marked missing in some rows and otherwise reads once, few, many or a size class.

CASSYSDGGYTF TGTGCCAGCAGTTACTCGGACGGGGGCTACACCTTC TRBJ1-2 TRBV6-6 - few
CSGGEYGTRTGAQYF TGCAGCGGGGGGGAATATGGGACAAGAACCGGCGCGCAGTACTTC TRBJ2-7 TRBV29-1 - few
CSATTGRGPYNEQFF TGCAGTGCTACAACCGGACGCGGACCGTACAATGAGCAGTTCTTC TRBJ2-1 TRBV20-1 - -
CASSPSGRENEQFF TGTGCCAGCAGCCCCAGCGGGAGGGAGAATGAGCAGTTCTTC TRBJ2-1 TRBV7-3 TRBD2 -
CASNQAEIGSPLHF TGTGCCAGTAATCAGGCGGAAATAGGTTCACCCCTCCACTTT TRBJ1-6 TRBV19 - -
CSVDRGSSTDTQYF TGCAGCGTGGACAGGGGAAGTAGTACAGATACGCAGTATTTT TRBJ2-3 TRBV29-1 TRBD1 few
CASSPGQNAFF TGTGCCAGCAGCCCCGGTCAGAACGCTTTCTTT TRBJ1-1 TRBV6-6 - once
CASGSGSGGGGNEQFF TGTGCCAGCGGTTCAGGCAGTGGAGGTGGGGGCAATGAGCAGTTCTTC TRBJ2-1 TRBV12-3/TRBV12-4 - -
CASSFLAGGHEQYF TGTGCCAGCAGCTTTTTAGCGGGAGGCCACGAGCAGTACTTC TRBJ2-7 TRBV7-2 TRBD2 few
CAWSPTGRETQYF TGTGCCTGGAGTCCCACAGGGAGAGAGACCCAGTACTTC TRBJ2-5 TRBV30 - few
CVSSSTQNYGYTF TGTGTCAGCAGTTCGACACAGAACTATGGCTACACCTTC TRBJ1-2 TRBV12-3/TRBV12-4 - -
CASSLRTGGNGELFF TGTGCCAGCAGCCTTAGGACAGGGGGGAACGGGGAGCTGTTTTTT TRBJ2-2 TRBV11-2 TRBD1 -
CASSLVVGTTRSYTQYF TGTGCCAGCAGCTTAGTGGTCGGGACCACAAGGTCTTATACGCAGTATTTT TRBJ2-3 TRBV7-2 - -
CASSLLSGEAFF TGTGCCAGCAGCTTACTGTCGGGTGAAGCTTTCTTT TRBJ1-1 TRBV11-2 - -
CASSQDLNSPLHF TGCGCCAGCAGCCAAGATTTAAATTCACCCCTCCACTTT TRBJ1-6 TRBV4-3 - -
CASSTGGTGGYEQYF TGTGCCAGCAGCACTGGTGGGACAGGGGGCTACGAGCAGTACTTC TRBJ2-7 TRBV5-6 TRBD1 few
CASSSGVTGELFF TGCGCCAGCAGCTCAGGGGTCACCGGGGAGCTGTTTTTT TRBJ2-2 TRBV5-1 - -
CASSYWETKNIQYF TGTGCCAGCAGTTATTGGGAGACCAAAAACATTCAGTACTTC TRBJ2-4 TRBV6-6 - -
CASSLGHEGGYTF TGCGCCAGCAGCCTGGGACATGAGGGTGGCTACACCTTC TRBJ1-2 TRBV5-1 - once
CSARVGWAGDYNEQYF TGCAGTGCTAGAGTTGGCTGGGCGGGGGACTACAATGAGCAGTACTTC TRBJ2-5 TRBV20-1 TRBD2 once
CSAWEFLYNEQFF TGCAGTGCCTGGGAGTTCCTCTACAATGAGCAGTTCTTC TRBJ2-1 TRBV20-1 - -
CASRLLAGLTYEQYF TGTGCCAGCAGATTACTAGCGGGGCTAACCTACGAGCAGTACTTC TRBJ2-7 TRBV2 TRBD2 -
CASSFRVAGGDEQFF TGTGCCAGCAGTTTTAGGGTAGCGGGGGGGGATGAGCAGTTCTTC TRBJ2-1 TRBV12-3/TRBV12-4 TRBD2 -
CASSLARHEATQYF TGTGCCAGCAGCTTAGCCCGTCACGAGGCTACGCAGTATTTT TRBJ2-3 TRBV7-2 - -
CASSFLTGVLREQYF TGTGCCAGCAGCTTTTTGACAGGGGTTTTGAGGGAGCAGTACTTC TRBJ2-7 TRBV7-6 TRBD1 -
CSARFRAGAAYNEQFF TGCAGTGCTAGATTTAGAGCGGGGGCCGCCTACAATGAGCAGTTCTTC TRBJ2-1 TRBV20-1 TRBD2 -
CASLLGGLGNEQFF TGTGCCAGCCTCCTTGGAGGATTAGGCAATGAGCAGTTCTTC TRBJ2-1 TRBV28 - -
CASSLVLQGTGGYTF TGTGCCAGCAGCTTAGTTTTGCAGGGGACGGGTGGCTACACCTTC TRBJ1-2 TRBV7-2 - -
CASSLSGRLAGNNEQFF TGTGCCAGCAGTTTATCGGGACGACTAGCGGGAAACAATGAGCAGTTCTTC TRBJ2-1 TRBV27 TRBD2 -
CSVAKTVQETQYF TGCAGCGTTGCAAAGACAGTTCAAGAGACCCAGTACTTC TRBJ2-5 TRBV29-1 - few
CSARDWGQNYEQYF TGCAGTGCTAGAGATTGGGGACAGAATTACGAGCAGTACTTC TRBJ2-7 TRBV20-1 TRBD1 -
CSARDYVYEQYF TGCAGTGCCCGAGATTACGTCTACGAGCAGTACTTC TRBJ2-7 TRBV20-1 - -
CASSYTFNYGYTF TGTGCCAGCAGTTATACGTTTAACTATGGCTACACCTTC TRBJ1-2 TRBV6-5 - -
CASSVGRDSNYGYTF TGTGCCAGCAGCGTAGGGAGGGACAGTAACTATGGCTACACCTTC TRBJ1-2 TRBV9 TRBD1 once
CASSGSGRNLETQYF TGTGCCAGCTCTGGAAGCGGGAGGAATCTAGAGACCCAGTACTTC TRBJ2-5 TRBV18 TRBD2 -
CASSFEGGSNYGYTF TGTGCCAGCAGTTTTGAGGGGGGCTCTAACTATGGCTACACCTTC TRBJ1-2 TRBV12-3/TRBV12-4 - -
CASSLGGLAIEQYF TGTGCCAGCAGCTTAGGGGGACTAGCTATCGAGCAGTACTTC TRBJ2-7 TRBV7-9 TRBD2 few
CASSYSGQLGPTQYF TGTGCCAGCAGCTATTCAGGACAGCTCGGTCCCACCCAGTACTTC TRBJ2-5 TRBV7-9 - -
CSVEDGGRLGETQYF TGCAGCGTTGAAGATGGGGGTAGACTCGGGGAGACCCAGTACTTC TRBJ2-5 TRBV29-1 - -
CSVGQGTDTQYF TGCAGCGTTGGGCAGGGGACAGATACGCAGTATTTT TRBJ2-3 TRBV29-1 - -
CSARAFRGSDNEQFF TGCAGTGCTAGAGCCTTCAGGGGTAGCGACAATGAGCAGTTCTTC TRBJ2-1 TRBV20-1 - -
CASSSRAGNTEAFF TGTGCCAGCAGCTCCCGGGCGGGGAACACTGAAGCTTTCTTT TRBJ1-1 TRBV7-9 - -
CASSEGRDHEQYF TGTGCCAGCAGTGAAGGTAGGGACCACGAGCAGTACTTC TRBJ2-7 TRBV6-1 - -
CASSLTMGGELFF TGTGCCAGCAGTTTAACTATGGGCGGGGAGCTGTTTTTT TRBJ2-2 TRBV11-2 - -
CACSDPGASETQYF TGTGCCTGCAGTGACCCGGGGGCCTCGGAGACCCAGTACTTC TRBJ2-5 TRBV25-1 - -
CASSVYPSGTDTQYF TGTGCCAGCAGCGTATATCCTAGCGGCACAGATACGCAGTATTTT TRBJ2-3 TRBV9 - -
CASSSTDPNQPQHF TGTGCCAGCAGTTCGACAGACCCCAATCAGCCCCAGCATTTT TRBJ1-5 TRBV6-5 - -
CSAFPGLAVREQFF TGCAGTGCCTTCCCGGGACTAGCGGTTCGTGAGCAGTTCTTC TRBJ2-1 TRBV20-1 TRBD2 once
CASSLVLLGHTEAFF TGTGCCAGCAGCTTAGTACTTTTAGGGCACACTGAAGCTTTCTTT TRBJ1-1 TRBV7-2 - -
CASSAGTARAEAFF TGCGCCAGCAGCGCCGGGACAGCCAGAGCTGAAGCTTTCTTT TRBJ1-1 TRBV5-1 TRBD1 -
CANSGVREQYF TGTGCCAACAGTGGTGTACGGGAGCAGTACTTC TRBJ2-5 TRBV6-2/TRBV6-3 - -
CASAADNEQFF TGCGCCAGCGCAGCAGACAATGAGCAGTTCTTC TRBJ2-1 TRBV5-1 - -
CASSLGQGSGETQYF TGCGCCAGCAGCTTGGGTCAGGGTAGTGGAGAGACCCAGTACTTC TRBJ2-5 TRBV5-1 - -
CASSQGMRTEAFF TGTGCCAGCAGCCAAGGTATGCGGACTGAAGCTTTCTTT TRBJ1-1 TRBV3-1 - -
CASSLMWGSYNEQFF TGCGCCAGCAGCTTAATGTGGGGATCCTACAATGAGCAGTTCTTC TRBJ2-1 TRBV5-1 - -
CASSLEGREETQYF TGCGCCAGCAGCTTGGAAGGCAGGGAAGAGACCCAGTACTTC TRBJ2-5 TRBV5-1 - many
CASSLTGRVEREQYF TGTGCCAGCAGCTTAACAGGCAGAGTGGAGCGCGAGCAGTACTTC TRBJ2-7 TRBV7-8 - few
CATSPGEGRQYF TGTGCCACTTCCCCTGGTGAGGGGCGGCAGTATTTT TRBJ2-3 TRBV10-3 - once
CATSREIQGDGYTF TGTGCCACCAGCAGAGAGATCCAGGGAGATGGCTACACCTTC TRBJ1-2 TRBV15 - few
CSAIPGHNNSPLHF TGCAGTGCTATCCCGGGACACAATAATTCACCCCTCCACTTT TRBJ1-6 TRBV20-1 - few